What follows are 32 T cell receptor beta chains derived from one specimen sequenced in a study of identical twins. TCRdb independently ran MiXCR on the 5' RACE reads; one entry per CDR3 protein. In the table there are some 210,000 distinct CDR3 sequences, roughly 15% of which are singletons. These data were also reused for a study on T cells expressing NK-cell markers.

The material sequenced was CD8+ T cells sorted from blood. Every receptor here comes from a woman aged 18-29 years in good health.

This clonotype showed up just a few times. V gene TRBV20-1 combines with J gene TRBJ2-3; 8 nucleotides align to TRBD2. This CDR3 region has 16 residues. CDR1 is DFQATT and CDR2 is SNEGSKA in the germline V gene (reference sequence). Trimming took 3 bases from V and 2 from J; bases not matched to a gene: 10. The DNA for the CDR3 is TGCAGTGCTAGTTCTTGGGGCGGGGGGCTCACAGATACGCAGTATTTT. The encoded protein is CSASSWGGGLTDTQYF.

The V and J genes are TRBV12-3 or TRBV12-4 and TRBJ2-7; 7 positions agree with TRBD2. The CDR3 spans 16 residues. J was trimmed by 1 base and V by 1 base; bases with no gene match: 7. The CDR3 region is CASSLGGRELSYEQYF. The CDR3 nucleotides read TGTGCCAGCAGTTTAGGTGGGCGGGAGTTATCCTACGAGCAGTACTTC.

A remark on this clonotype: A read error is likely, as this CDR3 ends without the conserved phenylalanine or tryptophan. The DNA is omitted, as the CDR3 cannot be located on it reliably, and the CDR3 follows TCRdb's listing. This chain links TRBV25-1 with TRBJ1-1; TRBD1 was called by the table and not checked on the DNA. The CDR3 adds up to 13 amino acids, both ends counted. The germline V gene has CDR1 MGHDK and CDR2 SYGVNS. The CDR3 is CASSAAGRGEISV.

This clonotype was counted a few times. The chain links TRBV29-1 to TRBJ1-2, with no clear D. The germline V gene has CDR1 SQVTM and CDR2 ANQGSEA. Trimming took off 6 bases at V and 1 base at J, with 9 bases between the two ends. The CDR3 runs 12 residues. The CDR3 loop is CSVPHDNYGYTF. For the CDR3, the DNA is TGCAGCGTCCCACATGATAACTATGGCTACACCTTC.

The chain carries TRBV5-6 and TRBJ2-7; 9 positions agree with TRBD2. The CDR3 spans 15 residues. Germline values: CDR1 SGHDT, CDR2 YYEEEE. After removal of 0 bases from V and 4 bases from J, the junction contained 5 bases not matched to a gene. The CDR3 DNA sequence: TGTGCCAGCAGCTTGGGGGTTACTAGCGGGTACGAGCAGTACTTC. Amino acids: CASSLGVTSGYEQYF.

This clonotype is a singleton in its sample. The CDR3: CASSPSGDTQYF. DNA of the CDR3: TGTGCCAGCAGTCCCTCAGGGGATACGCAGTATTTT. The rearrangement links TRBV12-3 or TRBV12-4 to TRBJ2-3, with D perhaps TRBD1 (5 bases). This CDR3 is built from 12 residues. The V and J ends lost 5 bases and 6 bases respectively, with 9 bases between them.

V gene TRBV7-2 combines with J gene TRBJ2-7; D ambiguous. With 4 bases removed from V and 7 bases from J, the gap between germline ends came to 14 bases. The CDR3 has 13 residues. Germline CDR1 reads SGHTA; CDR2 reads FQGNSA. Here the CDR3 DNA reads TGTGCCAGCAGCTCCGTATTACCGGGTGAGCAGTACTTC. As protein: CASSSVLPGEQYF.

This clonotype was seen a few times. The genes are TRBV20-1 and TRBJ2-7, with D perhaps matching TRBD1 or TRBD2 (5 bases each). Between the trimmed V and J ends, which lost 2 bases and 3 bases, there was a span of 20 bases. CDR1 and CDR2 (germline): DFQATT, SNEGSKA (reference sequence). CDR3 length: 16 residues. The CDR3 sequence: CSARYDRDAGGYEQYF. CDR3 sequence (DNA): TGCAGTGCTAGATACGATCGGGACGCAGGAGGCTACGAGCAGTACTTC.

This chain joins TRBV4-2 and TRBJ2-5; 12 nucleotides agree with TRBD2. Germline lookup yields CDR1 LGHNA and CDR2 YNFKEQ. The length of the CDR3 is 18 residues. V was pared by 1 base and J by 2 bases, with 8 bases of the junction left unmatched. The CDR3 region is CASSQAARTSGTQETQYF. The DNA of the CDR3 is TGTGCCAGCAGCCAAGCGGCAAGGACTAGCGGGACGCAAGAGACCCAGTACTTC.

This clonotype was counted a single time. The chain couples TRBV3-1 to TRBJ2-5, with TRBD2 identical over 7 bases. Trimming removed 4 bases from V and 4 bases from J; junction bases left unmatched: 15. Germline loops: CDR1 LGHDT, CDR2 YNNKEL (reference sequence). The CDR3 contains 17 residues. Written as DNA, the CDR3 is TGTGCCAGCAGCCTAGGGACTAACAGACTCCCCAGAGAGACCCAGTACTTC. As protein: CASSLGTNRLPRETQYF.

The chain carries TRBV3-1 and TRBJ2-1; D is uncertain. V lost 0 bases and J 4 bases, leaving 10 bases between the germline ends. Germline assignment: CDR1 LGHDT and CDR2 YNNKEL (reference sequence). CDR3 length: 15 residues. The CDR3 loop reads CASSQEWASYNEQFF. The CDR3 nucleotides are TGTGCCAGCAGCCAAGAGTGGGCTAGTTACAATGAGCAGTTCTTC.

This clonotype came up once. The chain employs TRBV5-6 and TRBJ2-7; D remains unclear. The V end was cut by 5 bases, the J end by 3 bases, with 9 bases between. The CDR3 contains 12 residues. Germline loops: CDR1 SGHDT, CDR2 YYEEEE. CDR3 bases: TGTGCCAGCAGTATGGGCGTCTACGAGCAGTACTTC. It yields the protein CASSMGVYEQYF.

The V and J genes are TRBV20-1 and TRBJ2-7; 10 positions agree with TRBD2. Germline CDR1 is DFQATT and CDR2 is SNEGSKA (reference sequence). The CDR3 is 14 residues long. The CDR3 region is CSARGTSDLREQYF. CDR3 bases: TGCAGCGCCAGAGGGACTAGCGACCTCCGGGAGCAGTACTTC.

This clonotype was seen a few times. This chain joins TRBV11-2 and TRBJ2-3; no clear D gene. The CDR3 extends over 15 amino acids. Germline CDR1 and CDR2: SGHAT and FQNNGV. V was shortened by 5 bases and J by 2 bases, with 14 bases between the two germline ends. The CDR3 DNA is TGTGCCAGCAGCCCCCCAGGACGCGACACAGATACGCAGTATTTT. Its translation is CASSPPGRDTDTQYF.

The rearrangement uses TRBV11-2 and TRBJ2-3, with no clear D. V was pared by 5 bases and J by 2 bases, with 14 bases between. The CDR3 spans 15 residues. Germline V CDR1 and CDR2: SGHAT, FQNNGV. The CDR3 DNA reads as TGTGCCAGCAGCCCAGGCGAGTTCGACACAGATACGCAGTATTTT. Encoded protein: CASSPGEFDTDTQYF.

CDR3 DNA: TGCGCCAGCAGTGGAAGGGGCGCGGACACCGGGGAGCTGTTTTTT. The encoded protein is CASSGRGADTGELFF. The V and J genes are TRBV10-1 and TRBJ2-2, with D possibly being TRBD1 (5 bases). There are 15 residues in the CDR3. Germline-derived CDR1 and CDR2 are WNHNN and SYGVQD (reference sequence). The V end was cut by 4 bases, the J end by 3 bases, with 12 bases between.

The genes are TRBV24-1 and TRBJ2-1; 9 bases align to TRBD1. V gave up 1 base and J gave up 13 bases; unmatched junction bases: 4. The CDR3 is 13 residues long. The germline gives CDR1 KGHDR, CDR2 SFDVKD. CDR3 in DNA: TGTGCCACCAGTGATTTTCGGACAGGGGCTCAGTTCTTC. Its translation: CATSDFRTGAQFF.

CDR3 sequence reads: CASSEVFAGRNSPLHF. The DNA for the CDR3 is TGTGCCAGCAGTGAAGTGTTCGCAGGGAGAAATTCACCCCTCCACTTT. The gene calls are TRBV6-1 and TRBJ1-6, with D possibly TRBD1 on 5 matching bases. The CDR3 sequence is 16 residues long. Trimming removed 1 base at V and 7 bases at J, with 14 bases between. The germline CDR1 and CDR2 sequences are MNHNS and SASEGT.

This clonotype was counted a few times. The chain employs TRBV7-9 and TRBJ2-2, with D perhaps TRBD1 (6 bases). The CDR3 length is 15 residues. Germline V CDR1 and CDR2: SEHNR, FQNEAQ (reference sequence). The V and J ends lost 11 bases and 5 bases respectively, with 21 bases between them. Here the CDR3 reads CAVQGAEFSTGELFF. CDR3 bases: TGTGCCGTACAGGGCGCTGAATTCTCGACCGGGGAGCTGTTTTTT. The full variable domain, its missing parts supplied by reference TRBV7-9 and TRBJ2-2, is DTGVSQNPRHKITKRGQNVTFRCDPISEHNRLYWYRQTLGQGPEFLTYFQNEAQLEKSRLLSDRFSAERPKGSFSTLEIQRTEQGDSAMYLCAVQGAEFSTGELFFGEGSRLTVL.

This clonotype has just a few counts. In nucleotides, the CDR3 is TGTGCCAGCAGCCCGGGACAGGGTAGCAATCAGCCCCAGCATTTT. Translated: CASSPGQGSNQPQHF. The chain combines TRBV7-9 with TRBJ1-5; 9 nucleotides match TRBD1. Trimming took 5 bases from V and 0 from J; bases not matched to a gene: 2. Germline CDR1 is SEHNR and CDR2 is FQNEAQ (reference sequence). The CDR3 is made up of 15 amino acids. The full variable domain, rest sourced from reference TRBV7-9 and TRBJ1-5, is DTGVSQNPRHKITKRGQNVTFRCDPISEHNRLYWYRQTLGQGPEFLTYFQNEAQLEKSRLLSDRFSAERPKGSFSTLEIQRTEQGDSAMYLCASSPGQGSNQPQHFGDGTRLSIL.

This clonotype turned up a few times. Here the CDR3 DNA reads TGCAGTGCTACCGGACAGGGTGGCTACGAGCAGTACTTC. Translation gives CSATGQGGYEQYF. This chain links TRBV20-1 with TRBJ2-7; 8 bases line up with TRBD1. This CDR3 spans 13 amino acids. Losses at the gene ends were 4 bases for V and 3 bases for J; bases not matched to a gene: 5. The germline V gene has CDR1 DFQATT and CDR2 SNEGSKA (reference sequence).

A few counts support this clonotype. V and J are TRBV3-1 and TRBJ2-5; 8 bases match TRBD2. Per germline, CDR1 LGHDT and CDR2 YNNKEL (reference sequence). This CDR3 contains 15 residues. Losses at the gene ends were 6 bases for V and 2 bases for J; bases not matched to a gene: 8. Here the CDR3 DNA reads TGTGCCAGCAGTCGGGCGGGGGGTCTACAAGAGACCCAGTACTTC. This translates into CASSRAGGLQETQYF.

This clonotype was seen a handful of times. This sequence joins TRBV7-2 and TRBJ2-3; 9 bases agree with TRBD2. V was pared by 3 bases and J by 6 bases, with 7 bases of the junction left unmatched. Germline values: CDR1 SGHTA, CDR2 FQGNSA. This CDR3 is built from 15 residues. The CDR3 DNA is TGTGCCAGCAGCTTGGGGCGGGGGGGAAGGGATACGCAGTATTTT. Amino acids: CASSLGRGGRDTQYF. The variable domain in full, with the rest retrieved from reference TRBV7-2 and TRBJ2-3, is GAGVSQSPSNKVTEKGKDVELRCDPISGHTALYWYRQSLGQGLEFLIYFQGNSAPDKSGLPSDRFSAERTGGSVSTLTIQRTQQEDSAVYLCASSLGRGGRDTQYFGPGTRLTVL.

There are many counts of this clonotype. The V gene is TRBV15, the J gene TRBJ2-7; 14 nucleotides line up with TRBD2. This CDR3 has 17 residues. V was pared by 5 bases and J by 4 bases, with 10 bases of the junction left unmatched. Germline CDR1 and CDR2: LNHNV and YYDKDF (reference sequence). The CDR3: CATSAGTSGSNHYEQYF. The CDR3 DNA follows: TGTGCCACCAGCGCGGGGACTAGCGGGAGTAACCATTACGAGCAGTACTTC.

The chain employs TRBV27 and TRBJ1-1; D might be TRBD1 (5 bases). CDR3 length: 15 amino acids. Deletions cut 8 bases from V and 3 bases from J, with 19 bases between. Germline V CDR1 and CDR2: MNHEY, SMNVEV (reference sequence). The DNA for the CDR3 is TGTGCCAGCGGACCACTTGTGGGGCCGGACACTGAAGCTTTCTTT. Encoded protein: CASGPLVGPDTEAFF.

This clonotype has at least ten counts. This chain uses TRBV9 with TRBJ2-7; the D is unclear. The CDR3 has 12 residues. CDR1 is SGDLS and CDR2 is YYNGEE in the germline V gene. Trimming took 3 bases from V and 6 from J, leaving 10 bases between them. The CDR3 here is CASSADKSEQYF. The CDR3 DNA reads as TGTGCCAGCAGCGCCGACAAGAGCGAGCAGTACTTC.

The chain carries TRBV12-3 or TRBV12-4 and TRBJ2-7; TRBD1 is a possible D gene (6 bases). V lost 7 bases to trimming and J lost 2 bases, with 12 bases between them. The CDR3 runs 13 residues. The CDR3 DNA follows: TGTGCCAGCACCGAGACAGGCACCTACGAGCAGTACTTC. Protein: CASTETGTYEQYF.

This clonotype was counted between two and nine times. This rearrangement joins TRBV2 to TRBJ2-1; D is possibly TRBD1 (5 bases). The length of the CDR3 is 14 residues. Germline V gives CDR1 SNHLY, CDR2 FYNNEI. V gave up 7 bases and J gave up 5 bases, with 15 bases separating them. The CDR3 loop reads CASKVQGGNNEQFF. Written as DNA, the CDR3 is TGTGCCAGCAAGGTGCAGGGTGGGAACAATGAGCAGTTCTTC.

The chain uses TRBV30 and TRBJ2-1, with D possibly being TRBD2 (6 bases). V was pared by 4 bases and J by 0 bases, with 10 bases between. Germline lookup yields CDR1 GTSNPN and CDR2 SVGIG (reference sequence). This CDR3 contains 14 residues. Written as DNA, the CDR3 is TGTGCCTGGACGCCCGGGAGCTCCTACAATGAGCAGTTCTTC. The encoded protein is CAWTPGSSYNEQFF.

This chain joins TRBV7-9 and TRBJ1-2; no firm D call. The ends were cut back, 5 bases at V and 8 bases at J, with 12 bases in the middle. The CDR3 runs to 12 residues. The germline V gene encodes CDR1 SEHNR and CDR2 FQNEAQ (reference sequence). DNA of the CDR3: TGTGCCAGCAGCCCACAAGGGATGGGCTACACCTTC. Amino acid sequence: CASSPQGMGYTF.

This clonotype has only a few counts. The rearrangement joins TRBV9 to TRBJ2-7, with TRBD1 identical over 9 bases. V was clipped by 4 bases and J by 6 bases; unmatched bases: 8. Germline V gives CDR1 SGDLS, CDR2 YYNGEE. The CDR3 extends over 14 amino acids. The CDR3 sequence: CASSPRQGVGEQYF. In DNA form, the CDR3 reads TGTGCCAGCAGCCCCCGACAGGGGGTGGGCGAGCAGTACTTC.

The sample holds many counts of this clonotype. This chain links TRBV12-3 or TRBV12-4 with TRBJ2-7, with a weak D call TRBD1 (6 bases). CDR3 length: 13 amino acids. V was shortened by 3 bases and J by 2 bases, with 8 bases between the two germline ends. In DNA, the CDR3 is TGTGCCAGCAGTTTTGGGGGCCCCTACGAGCAGTACTTC. This encodes CASSFGGPYEQYF.